This TCR beta chain was sequenced during a study of memory CD4+ T cells and cytomegalovirus serostatus (dated 2019 in TCRdb). Regarding the research as a whole: The cohort comprised roughly 35 healthy Belgian adults, 9 CMV seropositive and about 24 CMV seronegative. To replicate a published TCR-based CMV serostatus classifier, the researchers sequenced the CD4+ memory TCRbeta repertoires of a Belgian cohort whose cytomegalovirus serostatus was known.

With regard to this clone: The target of this receptor is not known. Qualities for individual bases were not recorded, and no much larger clone is one base off.

The Quick-DNA Microprep Kit was used to extract genomic DNA from the sorted cells. Amplification of TCRbeta DNA was done with the immunoSEQ hsTCRbeta kit, following the protocol from the manufacturer. An Illumina MiSeq instrument was used to sequence the TCRbeta libraries. On the study's bioinformatics: Following removal of out-of-frame sequences, around 2,300,000 distinct TCRbeta sequences were retained, with an average of about 63,000 per individual. Each individual was scored according to the count of 164 previously reported CMV-associated TCRbeta sequences and the total productive distinct TCRbeta count. A beta-binomial model was reimplemented in Python, and random forests from scikit-learn, run with default parameters, were trained on data from the US cohort. Classifier performance on the Belgian cohort was reported as the median AUC with percentile confidence intervals calculated over 10,000 bootstrap iterations. TCRdb stores this immuneACCESS table with in-frame sequences only. Part of the clones is absent; in the studies checked, under half of the shortfall reflects unresolved V genes, and no reason is known for the rest. The DNA gave D and trimming, while V, J and clone size come from that table. The sample includes approximately 41,000 clones, with 76% observed a single time. 5% to 7.5% of the sample is in the top ten clones.

Broad study findings and their caveats: Only CD4+CD45RO+ memory cells were sequenced, in contrast to the original study, which included naive and memory CD4+ and CD8+ populations. Results were interpreted as suggesting that the CMV-associated TCR signature is largely present in the CD4+ memory repertoire. Of around 160 previously reported CMV-associated TCRbeta sequences, about 62 appeared in the CD4+ memory repertoires, each in one to five individuals. On the Belgian cohort, the classifier based on the original framework reached a median bootstrapped AUC of approximately 0.95, with a 95% CI of 0.76-1.00. For CMV serostatus prediction, a median bootstrapped AUC of about 0.96 was reached with the original framework, and a median bootstrapped AUC of about 0.89 was reached with a US-trained random forest.

Trimming removed 6 bases from V and 5 bases from J; the gene matches leave 5 bases unexplained. CDR1 and CDR2, per the germline V gene, are MDHEN and SYDVKM. Its CDR3 holds 13 amino acids, cysteine through phenylalanine. Only the CDR3 DNA is retained, 39 bases long and in frame from the first base. Single viable CD3+CD4+CD8-CD45RO+ cells were sorted as memory CD4+ T cells on a FACSAria II. To determine CMV serostatus, a Roche Elecsys assay was used that detects serum IgG against CMV pp150, pp28, p38 and p52. Following thawing, total CD4+ T cells were enriched through positive selection using CD4 magnetic microbeads. The samples came from a different study that was designed specifically to examine the CD4+ T cell memory repertoire. Following standard operating procedures, peripheral blood mononuclear cells were isolated and cryopreserved, while serum was kept at -80 degrees C. Staining used CD3-PerCP (BW264/56), CD4-APC (RPA-T4), CD45RO-PE (UCHT1) and CD8-Pacific Orange (3B5) antibodies, with Sytox blue excluding non-viable cells.

The chain joins TRBV28 to TRBJ2-5, with 8 bases aligning to TRBD1. Sequenced: memory CD4+ T cells from blood. This TCR was sampled from an adult in good health and CMV-seronegative. The CDR3 region has the sequence CASRNRGWETQYF. In nucleotides, the sequence is TGTGCCAGCAGAAACAGGGGGTGGGAGACCCAGTACTTC.